This is a list of T cell receptor beta chains from one sample in a study of blood T cell repertoires in COVID-19. Clones were read by immunoSEQ multiplex PCR, and TCRdb kept only the in-frame ones, dropping some. Of around 140,000 clones in the sample, roughly 80% were seen once. The sequenced sample was PBMCs or T cells enriched from blood (not recorded which). These receptors were taken from a man aged 40-55 years with acute COVID-19. Each CDR3 is given with its conserved first and last residue. D genes are given only for firm matches. Expanded clones are given a class, and other clones once, few, many or no size at all.

d_gene: TRBD1
abundance: -
v_gene: TRBV7-6
j_gene: TRBJ1-4
CDR3nt: TGTGCCAGCAGCAGCGACAGGGGGGGAAAACTGTTTTTT
CDR3aa: CASSSDRGGKLFF

d_gene: -
abundance: -
v_gene: TRBV14
j_gene: TRBJ2-1
CDR3nt: TGTGCCAGCAGCCAAGCTTTCGGGTCCCTTTCCTCCTACAATGAGCAGTTCTTC
CDR3aa: CASSQAFGSLSSYNEQFF

d_gene: -
abundance: -
v_gene: TRBV19
j_gene: TRBJ1-5
CDR3nt: TGTGCCAGTAACATGGGGGGGAGCAATCAGCCCCAGCATTTT
CDR3aa: CASNMGGSNQPQHF

d_gene: TRBD1
abundance: -
v_gene: TRBV3-1/TRBV3-2
j_gene: TRBJ1-1
CDR3nt: TGTGCCAGCAGCCACCCTGGGACAGACTTTTACACTGAAGCTTTCTTT
CDR3aa: CASSHPGTDFYTEAFF

d_gene: TRBD2
abundance: -
v_gene: TRBV11-3
j_gene: TRBJ2-5
CDR3nt: TGTGCCAGCAGCTTAAGCGGGGGGCGAGAGACCCAGTACTTC
CDR3aa: CASSLSGGRETQYF

d_gene: TRBD1
abundance: -
v_gene: TRBV6-1
j_gene: TRBJ2-7
CDR3nt: TGTGCCAGCAGTGACGGACAGGGGGTCTACGAGCAGTACTTC
CDR3aa: CASSDGQGVYEQYF

d_gene: TRBD2
abundance: once
v_gene: TRBV4-2
j_gene: TRBJ2-1
CDR3nt: TGTGCCAGCAGCCAAGATTTAGCGGGAAACTACAATGAGCAGTTCTTC
CDR3aa: CASSQDLAGNYNEQFF

d_gene: -
abundance: -
v_gene: TRBV7-3
j_gene: TRBJ1-2
CDR3nt: TGTGCCAGCAGCCCGTACAGGACCAAAGGGGATGGCTACACCTTC
CDR3aa: CASSPYRTKGDGYTF

d_gene: TRBD1
abundance: -
v_gene: TRBV5-6
j_gene: TRBJ2-3
CDR3nt: TGTGCCAGCTACCCGGGACAGGGGGCCGCAGATACGCAGTATTTT
CDR3aa: CASYPGQGAADTQYF

d_gene: -
abundance: -
v_gene: TRBV4-1
j_gene: TRBJ1-4
CDR3nt: TGCGCCAGCAGCCAAGATCCATATGAAAAACTGTTTTTT
CDR3aa: CASSQDPYEKLFF

d_gene: TRBD1
abundance: -
v_gene: TRBV10-1
j_gene: TRBJ1-4
CDR3nt: TGCGCCAGCAACCGACAGGGGGCACCTAATGAAAAACTGTTTTTT
CDR3aa: CASNRQGAPNEKLFF

d_gene: TRBD2
abundance: -
v_gene: TRBV5-1
j_gene: TRBJ2-2
CDR3nt: TGCGCCAGCAGCCGGGACTACGACACCGGGGAGCTGTTTTTT
CDR3aa: CASSRDYDTGELFF

d_gene: TRBD1
abundance: -
v_gene: TRBV10-3
j_gene: TRBJ1-2
CDR3nt: TGTGCCATCAGCCCGAGGGACAGGGACTATGGCTACACCTTC
CDR3aa: CAISPRDRDYGYTF

d_gene: -
abundance: once
v_gene: TRBV7-3
j_gene: TRBJ2-1
CDR3nt: TGTGCCAGCAGCTTAAGCGGAAATATTAATGATGAGCAGTTCTTC
CDR3aa: CASSLSGNINDEQFF

d_gene: -
abundance: -
v_gene: TRBV10-3
j_gene: TRBJ2-7
CDR3nt: TGTGCCATCAGCAGGTCTAGCACACTCCCAGACGAGCAGTACTTC
CDR3aa: CAISRSSTLPDEQYF

d_gene: TRBD1
abundance: -
v_gene: TRBV5-1
j_gene: TRBJ1-2
CDR3nt: TGCGCCAGCAGCTTTCCGGACAGGGACTATGGCTACACCTTC
CDR3aa: CASSFPDRDYGYTF

d_gene: -
abundance: -
v_gene: TRBV7-8
j_gene: TRBJ2-7
CDR3nt: TGTGCCAGCAGCTTAGCCTTCGGGGGACAGTCCTACGAGCAGTACTTC
CDR3aa: CASSLAFGGQSYEQYF

d_gene: -
abundance: -
v_gene: TRBV27
j_gene: TRBJ1-1
CDR3nt: TGTGCCAGCAGTTTATCGAGGACAGCGCCGCAAGCTTTCTTT
CDR3aa: CASSLSRTAPQAFF

d_gene: TRBD1
abundance: -
v_gene: TRBV29-1
j_gene: TRBJ1-5
CDR3nt: TGCAGCGTTGATTTCGGGCAGGGGGGACAGCCCCAGCATTTT
CDR3aa: CSVDFGQGGQPQHF

d_gene: -
abundance: -
v_gene: TRBV30
j_gene: TRBJ1-5
CDR3nt: TGTGCCTGGAGTTCAGACCGGAGACAGCCCCAGCATTTT
CDR3aa: CAWSSDRRQPQHF

d_gene: TRBD1
abundance: -
v_gene: TRBV27
j_gene: TRBJ1-2
CDR3nt: TGTGCCAGCAGTGCGACAGGGACGAACTATGGCTACACCTTC
CDR3aa: CASSATGTNYGYTF

d_gene: -
abundance: -
v_gene: TRBV28
j_gene: TRBJ1-2
CDR3nt: TGTGCCAGCAGTTCACTCCATAACTATGGCTACACCTTC
CDR3aa: CASSSLHNYGYTF

d_gene: -
abundance: -
v_gene: TRBV28
j_gene: TRBJ2-1
CDR3nt: TGTGCCAGCAGTTCTTTTCTCAATAGCTCCTACAATGAGCAGTTCTTC
CDR3aa: CASSSFLNSSYNEQFF

d_gene: TRBD1
abundance: -
v_gene: TRBV27
j_gene: TRBJ1-5
CDR3nt: TGTGCCAGCAGTTTAACGACAGGGGTAAATCAGCCCCAGCATTTT
CDR3aa: CASSLTTGVNQPQHF

d_gene: TRBD1
abundance: -
v_gene: TRBV5-6
j_gene: TRBJ2-7
CDR3nt: TGTGCCAGCAGCTTGCTCAATTCCGGGGACAGGATTTACGAGCAGTACTTC
CDR3aa: CASSLLNSGDRIYEQYF

d_gene: TRBD1
abundance: -
v_gene: TRBV7-2
j_gene: TRBJ2-7
CDR3nt: TGTGCCAGCAGCCCGGGACAGGGAACCCACGAGCAGTACTTC
CDR3aa: CASSPGQGTHEQYF

d_gene: TRBD2
abundance: -
v_gene: TRBV27
j_gene: TRBJ2-5
CDR3nt: TGTGCCAGCAGACCGGGACTAGCGGCGCCGGGGACCCAGTACTTC
CDR3aa: CASRPGLAAPGTQYF

d_gene: -
abundance: -
v_gene: TRBV11-3
j_gene: TRBJ2-2
CDR3nt: TGTGCCAGCAGCTTAATGGGACACCCTAACACCGGGGAGCTGTTTTTT
CDR3aa: CASSLMGHPNTGELFF

d_gene: -
abundance: -
v_gene: TRBV3-1/TRBV3-2
j_gene: TRBJ1-2
CDR3nt: TGTGCCAGCAGCCAAGATGGGGGCAATCTGCGCGGCTACACCTTC
CDR3aa: CASSQDGGNLRGYTF

d_gene: -
abundance: -
v_gene: TRBV18
j_gene: TRBJ2-3
CDR3nt: TGTGCCAGCTCACCGATGAGGCAGGGAAGCACAGATACGCAGTATTTT
CDR3aa: CASSPMRQGSTDTQYF

d_gene: TRBD2
abundance: once
v_gene: TRBV6-5
j_gene: TRBJ2-4
CDR3nt: TGTGCCAGCAGTTACAAGGGAGGGATTCAGTACTTC
CDR3aa: CASSYKGGIQYF

d_gene: TRBD1
abundance: -
v_gene: TRBV5-1
j_gene: TRBJ2-5
CDR3nt: TGCGCCAGCAGCACACAGGGGGAGACCCAGTACTTC
CDR3aa: CASSTQGETQYF

d_gene: TRBD1
abundance: -
v_gene: TRBV4-2
j_gene: TRBJ1-2
CDR3nt: TGTGCCAGCAGCCAAGATGTCATTGAGACAGGGGGCAAATATGGCTACACCTTC
CDR3aa: CASSQDVIETGGKYGYTF

d_gene: -
abundance: -
v_gene: TRBV12-3/TRBV12-4
j_gene: TRBJ2-7
CDR3nt: TGTGCCAGCAGGGCGGGATACTACGAGCAGTACTTC
CDR3aa: CASRAGYYEQYF

d_gene: -
abundance: -
v_gene: TRBV7-9
j_gene: TRBJ2-3
CDR3nt: TGTGCCAGCAGCATGGACTCTTATACGCAGTATTTT
CDR3aa: CASSMDSYTQYF

d_gene: -
abundance: -
v_gene: TRBV10-1
j_gene: TRBJ2-3
CDR3nt: TGCGCCAGCAGTGAGTCGTACACAGATACGCAGTATTTT
CDR3aa: CASSESYTDTQYF

d_gene: TRBD1
abundance: few
v_gene: TRBV6-5
j_gene: TRBJ1-4
CDR3nt: TGTGCCAGCAGCCTAGGACAGGGTAATGTAGAAAAACTGTTTTTT
CDR3aa: CASSLGQGNVEKLFF

d_gene: TRBD1
abundance: once
v_gene: TRBV6-1
j_gene: TRBJ1-2
CDR3nt: TGTGCCAGCAGTGAAGTGGACAGGGGTGGCTACACCTTC
CDR3aa: CASSEVDRGGYTF

d_gene: -
abundance: few
v_gene: TRBV2
j_gene: TRBJ1-5
CDR3nt: TGTGCCAGCAGCTCTACCTCTGGGGGGGACCAGCCCCAGCATTTT
CDR3aa: CASSSTSGGDQPQHF

d_gene: TRBD1
abundance: once
v_gene: TRBV2
j_gene: TRBJ2-1
CDR3nt: TGTGCCAGCAGTGGACAGGGGGCCGTTGAGCAGTTCTTC
CDR3aa: CASSGQGAVEQFF

d_gene: TRBD2
abundance: -
v_gene: TRBV11-2
j_gene: TRBJ2-3
CDR3nt: TGTGCCAGCAGCCAGCGGGGACTAGCGACAGATACGCAGTATTTT
CDR3aa: CASSQRGLATDTQYF

d_gene: -
abundance: -
v_gene: TRBV11-2
j_gene: TRBJ2-7
CDR3nt: TGTGCCAGCAGCTTAGACCCGGGAGTAATATACGAGCAGTACTTC
CDR3aa: CASSLDPGVIYEQYF

d_gene: -
abundance: -
v_gene: TRBV14
j_gene: TRBJ1-3
CDR3nt: TGTGCCAGCAGCCCGGGGATTGCTGGAAACACCATATATTTT
CDR3aa: CASSPGIAGNTIYF

d_gene: TRBD1
abundance: once
v_gene: TRBV28
j_gene: TRBJ2-5
CDR3nt: TGTGCCAGCAGTCGGGACAGGGGGCCCCAAGAGACCCAGTACTTC
CDR3aa: CASSRDRGPQETQYF

d_gene: -
abundance: -
v_gene: TRBV28
j_gene: TRBJ1-2
CDR3nt: TGTGCCAGCAGTTCGGCGGGGGCTAGAAACTATGGCTACACCTTC
CDR3aa: CASSSAGARNYGYTF

d_gene: TRBD2
abundance: -
v_gene: TRBV11-3
j_gene: TRBJ2-1
CDR3nt: TGTGCCAGCAGCTTAGACCTAGCGGGATTCAATGAGCAGTTCTTC
CDR3aa: CASSLDLAGFNEQFF

d_gene: TRBD1
abundance: few
v_gene: TRBV27
j_gene: TRBJ1-1
CDR3nt: TGTGCCACTAGACAGGGGATAGGAAGTACTGAAGCTTTCTTT
CDR3aa: CATRQGIGSTEAFF

d_gene: -
abundance: -
v_gene: TRBV11-2
j_gene: TRBJ1-3
CDR3nt: TGTGCCAGCAGCCCAGGCCAGGGGAACACCATATATTTT
CDR3aa: CASSPGQGNTIYF

d_gene: TRBD1
abundance: -
v_gene: TRBV18
j_gene: TRBJ1-1
CDR3nt: TGTGCCAGCTCACCACCGTTAACAGGGGACACTGAAGCTTTCTTT
CDR3aa: CASSPPLTGDTEAFF

d_gene: -
abundance: -
v_gene: TRBV3-1/TRBV3-2
j_gene: TRBJ2-2
CDR3nt: TGTGCCAGCACCCTAGAGGGAGTAGGGACCGGGGAGCTGTTTTTT
CDR3aa: CASTLEGVGTGELFF

d_gene: -
abundance: -
v_gene: TRBV6-5
j_gene: TRBJ1-1
CDR3nt: TGTGCCAGCAGTTGGGACTCGGGGGGCACTGAAGCTTTCTTT
CDR3aa: CASSWDSGGTEAFF

d_gene: TRBD1
abundance: -
v_gene: TRBV6-1
j_gene: TRBJ2-1
CDR3nt: TGTGCCAGCAGTGAAACAGGGGCCCCATCCTACAATGAGCAGTTCTTC
CDR3aa: CASSETGAPSYNEQFF

d_gene: TRBD2
abundance: -
v_gene: TRBV19
j_gene: TRBJ2-1
CDR3nt: TGTGCCAGTAAAGCCTCTTATAGCGGGAGGTACAATGAGCAGTTCTTC
CDR3aa: CASKASYSGRYNEQFF

d_gene: TRBD2
abundance: -
v_gene: TRBV5-6
j_gene: TRBJ2-7
CDR3nt: TGTGCCAGCGGAATTCTAGCGGGAGGGTACGAGCAGTACTTC
CDR3aa: CASGILAGGYEQYF

d_gene: TRBD2
abundance: once
v_gene: TRBV3-1/TRBV3-2
j_gene: TRBJ2-3
CDR3nt: TGTGCCAGCAGCCAAGGAGGGTCAAGCGGGATCACAACTGCCACAGATACGCAGTATTTT
CDR3aa: CASSQGGSSGITTATDTQYF

d_gene: -
abundance: -
v_gene: TRBV3-1/TRBV3-2
j_gene: TRBJ1-2
CDR3nt: TGTGCCAGCAGCCAAGGTATCGGGAGGGCGGGAGGCTACACCTTC
CDR3aa: CASSQGIGRAGGYTF

d_gene: -
abundance: -
v_gene: TRBV3-1/TRBV3-2
j_gene: TRBJ2-5
CDR3nt: TGTGCCAGCAGCCGCCGGGGAGAAGAGACCCAGTACTTC
CDR3aa: CASSRRGEETQYF

d_gene: TRBD1
abundance: -
v_gene: TRBV19
j_gene: TRBJ1-2
CDR3nt: TGTGCCAGTAGTAAGGGTTTGGGACAGGCGGTTGGCTACACCTTC
CDR3aa: CASSKGLGQAVGYTF